Described below is a single TCR beta chain sequence and its context. Its cognate antigen is unknown. Study donors comprised healthy, HIV-negative adults devoid of recent acute infection or vaccination. Splitting the CD4+ cells yielded a CD45RA+ naive subset and a CD45RA-negative memory subset. V dropped 4 bases and J dropped 3 bases, with 11 bases sitting between them. Per the germline V gene, CDR1 is SGHNT and CDR2 is YYREEE (reference sequence). This CDR3 is built from 13 residues. This record belongs to a study of shared clonotypes between healthy human individuals. Study results and limitations: Naive subsets usually exceeded memory subsets in estimated richness. All-four-donor shared clonotypes had higher generation probabilities than non-shared clonotypes did.

Some clones are missing from TCRdb's copy, which holds only in-frame ones; the method was immunoSEQ multiplex PCR. The profile shows over a million clones, roughly 80% of them singletons. The TCR originated in a man younger than 35 in good health. The V and J genes are TRBV5-4 and TRBJ2-7; D is possibly TRBD2 (5 bases). The source material was memory CD4+ T cells sorted from blood. Described subset: CD45RA-negative fraction. CDR3 region: CASSMDSIYEQYF. CDR3 DNA: TGTGCCAGCAGCATGGACTCGATCTACGAGCAGTACTTC. Supplemented by reference TRBV5-4 and TRBJ2-7, the full variable domain reads ETGVTQSPTHLIKTRGQQVTLRCSSQSGHNTVSWYQQALGQGPQFIFQYYREEENGRGNFPPRFSGLQFPNYSSELNVNALELDDSALYLCASSMDSIYEQYFGPGTRLTVT.